Listed here is a single T cell receptor (beta chain). Sequencing used immunoSEQ multiplex PCR; TCRdb keeps in-frame clones, though not all of them. This table holds hundreds of thousands of clones, 74% found once. These data belong to a study of shared clonotypes between healthy human individuals. Germline V gene data show CDR1 as SGHDN and CDR2 as FVKESK. With 4 bases removed from V and 5 bases from J, the gap between germline ends came to 8 bases. The CDR3 loop spans 12 amino acids. The sequenced sample was memory CD4+ T cells sorted from blood. Subset of the sample: CD45RA-negative fraction. The chain uses TRBV14 and TRBJ2-5; tentatively, D is TRBD1 or TRBD2 (5 bases each). The receptor was isolated from a man aged 25 to 40 in good health. Here the CDR3 reads CASSRWGETQYF. DNA of the CDR3: TGTGCCAGCAGCCGCTGGGGGGAGACCCAGTACTTC.